Listed here are 30 T cell receptor beta chains from one sample, sequenced in a study of Tregs in tolerant kidney transplant recipients. Sequenced by immunoSEQ multiplex PCR; TCRdb stores in-frame clones only, minus some. The sample consists of tens of thousands of clones, approximately 82% of them appearing once. Sequenced sample: CD4+ T cells from blood. The source is a human donor in good health.

This clone was recorded only once. This chain links TRBV5-4 with TRBJ1-1, with D hard to call. V gave up 0 bases and J gave up 3 bases, with 15 bases separating them. Germline loops: CDR1 SGHNT, CDR2 YYREEE (reference sequence). The CDR3 loop spans 16 amino acids. The CDR3 bases are TGTGCCAGCAGCTTGGGGGAGTCAGTGGGTTACACTGAAGCTTTCTTT. Protein product: CASSLGESVGYTEAFF.

This clone was counted many times. The chain recombines TRBV5-4 with TRBJ2-1; TRBD1 or TRBD2 may be the D gene (5 bases each). The length of the CDR3 is 13 residues. V was shortened by 6 bases and J by 2 bases, with 9 bases between the two germline ends. Per the germline V gene, CDR1 is SGHNT and CDR2 is YYREEE (reference sequence). The CDR3 loop reads CASTVGAYNEQFF. As DNA, the CDR3 is TGTGCCAGCACCGTGGGGGCCTACAATGAGCAGTTCTTC.

This chain links TRBV11-2 with TRBJ2-1; D is unclear. The CDR3 has 13 amino acids. V gave up 6 bases and J gave up 1 base, with 7 bases separating them. Germline V lookup: CDR1 SGHAT, CDR2 FQNNGV. CDR3 sequence: CASSSRSYNEQFF. The DNA for the CDR3 is TGTGCCAGCAGTTCCCGGTCCTACAATGAGCAGTTCTTC.

The genes are TRBV7-2 and TRBJ2-3; D remains ambiguous. Between the trimmed V and J ends, which lost 3 bases and 4 bases, there was a span of 11 bases. CDR1 and CDR2 from the germline V gene are SGHTA and FQGNSA. The CDR3 consists of 14 residues. The CDR3 nucleotides are TGTGCCAGCAGCTTGCGACTGCTAGCAGATACGCAGTATTTT. The encoded protein is CASSLRLLADTQYF.

V is TRBV7-8 and J is TRBJ2-1; D is possibly TRBD1 (6 bases). The germline V and J ends were trimmed by 3 bases and 7 bases, with 10 bases remaining between them. Germline V gene lookup returns CDR1 SGHVS and CDR2 FQNEAQ. This CDR3 contains 13 residues. CDR3 sequence reads: CASSFADRNEQFF. CDR3 DNA sequence: TGTGCCAGCAGCTTCGCCGACAGGAATGAGCAGTTCTTC.

This chain connects TRBV6-1 to TRBJ1-1, with D unclear. Germline CDR1 MNHNS, CDR2 SASEGT. The CDR3 is 12 amino acids. The V gene lost 6 bases and the J gene lost 3 bases, with 8 bases spanning the gap. CDR3 protein: CASSSWDTEAFF. The CDR3 bases are TGTGCCAGCAGCTCTTGGGACACTGAAGCTTTCTTT.

The V and J genes are TRBV4-3 and TRBJ2-4; 14 bases line up with TRBD2. After removal of 4 bases from V and 0 bases from J, the junction contained 8 bases not matched to a gene. The CDR3 has 19 residues. The germline V gene has CDR1 LGHNA and CDR2 YSLEER. CDR3 DNA: TGCGCCAGCAGCCCTGGACTAGCGGGAGGCCTCGGAGCCAAAAACATTCAGTACTTC. It codes for CASSPGLAGGLGAKNIQYF.

This clone appeared once. The V and J genes are TRBV18 and TRBJ1-3; D gene unclear. This CDR3 region has 16 residues. CDR1 KGHSH and CDR2 LQKENI come from the germline V gene. The ends were cut back, 0 bases at V and 3 bases at J, with 12 bases in the middle. Written as DNA, the CDR3 is TGTGCCAGCTCACCACCCTGGCCCATGGATGGAAACACCATATATTTT. This translates into CASSPPWPMDGNTIYF.

The chain carries TRBV5-1 and TRBJ2-2; 10 positions agree with TRBD2. Germline V gene lookup returns CDR1 SGHRS and CDR2 YFSETQ. The CDR3 has 14 amino acids. J gave up 8 bases and V 2 bases, and 3 bases lay outside the gene matches. The CDR3 region is CASSFASGSGELFF. The DNA for the CDR3 is TGCGCCAGCAGCTTCGCTAGCGGGAGTGGGGAGCTGTTTTTT.

This chain joins TRBV9 and TRBJ1-5; 8 nucleotides line up with TRBD1. The CDR3 loop spans 15 amino acids. V lost 0 bases to trimming and J lost 3 bases; unmatched junction nucleotides: 2. Germline V gene data show CDR1 as SGDLS and CDR2 as YYNGEE. CDR3 protein: CASSVGQGINQPQHF. The CDR3 coding sequence is TGTGCCAGCAGCGTAGGACAGGGGATCAATCAGCCCCAGCATTTT.

The V call is TRBV30, the J call TRBJ2-5; TRBD1 aligns across 11 bases. Germline trimming cut 0 bases from V and 2 bases from J; bases unmatched to any gene: 11. The CDR3 totals 18 residues. In germline, CDR1 is GTSNPN, CDR2 SVGIG (reference sequence). The CDR3 region has the DNA TGTGCCTGGAGTGTTTTCTTTCGGGGACAGGGGGGTCAAGAGACCCAGTACTTC. This codes for CAWSVFFRGQGGQETQYF.

In its sample, this clone was seen once. CDR3 residues: CASSSGGWNTEAFF. CDR3 in DNA: TGTGCCAGCAGTTCAGGGGGTTGGAACACTGAAGCTTTCTTT. The chain links TRBV27 to TRBJ1-1; 7 nucleotides agree with TRBD1. With 4 bases clipped from V and 1 base from J, the junction kept 3 bases outside the gene matches. Germline CDR1 is MNHEY and CDR2 is SMNVEV (reference sequence). There are 14 residues in the CDR3.

This chain's CDR3 is CASSDLGDRNTEAFF. CDR3 coding DNA: TGCGCCAGCAGTGATCTTGGGGACCGGAACACTGAAGCTTTCTTT. The genes are TRBV10-2 and TRBJ1-1, with D possibly TRBD1 on 5 matching bases. The CDR3 contains 15 residues. V gave up 3 bases and J gave up 1 base, with 12 bases separating them. Germline V CDR1 and CDR2: WSHSY, SAAADI.

This clone ranks as medium-sized. Other nucleotide sequences in the sample specify the same CDR3. The chain is built from TRBV4-3 and TRBJ2-5; TRBD2 aligns across 9 bases. V was pared by 1 base and J by 3 bases, with 6 bases of the junction left unmatched. CDR3 length equals 16 residues. The germline V gene has CDR1 LGHNA and CDR2 YSLEER. CDR3 in DNA: TGCGCCAGCAGCCAAGGGCAAGCGGGAGGTAAAGAGACCCAGTACTTC. Translation: CASSQGQAGGKETQYF.

The V and J genes are TRBV4-2 and TRBJ1-4, with D possibly being TRBD1 (6 bases). The CDR3 spans 16 residues. Trimming pared 0 bases from V and 5 bases from J, leaving 13 bases between. Germline assignment: CDR1 LGHNA and CDR2 YNFKEQ. The CDR3 DNA follows: TGTGCCAGCAGCCAAGAACGGACAGTGACCAATGAAAAACTGTTTTTT. It yields the protein CASSQERTVTNEKLFF.

In its sample, this clone was seen a few times. The chain joins TRBV13 to TRBJ1-1; no firm D call. V lost 5 bases and J 3 bases, leaving 13 bases between the germline ends. The CDR3 runs to 14 residues. Germline V lookup: CDR1 PRHDT, CDR2 FYEKMQ (reference sequence). CDR3 nucleotide sequence: TGTGCCAGCAGCCCGCCTCGGCCCTACACTGAAGCTTTCTTT. Its protein product is CASSPPRPYTEAFF.

V and J are TRBV30 and TRBJ2-5; perhaps TRBD2 as D (5 bases). Trimming left V 3 bases short and J 14 bases short, with 16 bases between. Germline-derived CDR1 and CDR2 are GTSNPN and SVGIG (reference sequence). CDR3 length: 11 amino acids. This CDR3 is CAWSSERGHYF. DNA of the CDR3: TGTGCCTGGAGCTCTGAACGGGGTCACTACTTC.

A single count supports this clone. The chain carries TRBV27 and TRBJ1-2; 11 nucleotides line up with TRBD1. Germline V gene lookup returns CDR1 MNHEY and CDR2 SMNVEV (reference sequence). The CDR3 sequence is 15 residues long. The trim removed 6 bases at V and 7 bases at J, leaving 10 bases unmatched. DNA of the CDR3: TGTGCCAGCAGCAGGGGGGACAGGGGGATTGTTGGCTACACCTTC. This codes for CASSRGDRGIVGYTF.

J is TRBJ1-1 and V is TRBV19; no reliable D call. The CDR3 runs to 13 residues. Looked up from germline, CDR1 is LNHDA and CDR2 is SQIVND (reference sequence). Trimming took 6 bases from V and 1 from J, leaving 9 bases between them. CDR3 DNA: TGTGCCAGTAGCCCGGGAGAGAACACTGAAGCTTTCTTT. Translating gives CASSPGENTEAFF.

The rearrangement uses TRBV13 and TRBJ2-3, with TRBD1 identical over 8 bases. Germline values: CDR1 PRHDT, CDR2 FYEKMQ (reference sequence). The V segment lost 6 bases and the J segment 4 bases; nucleotides outside the gene matches: 6. This CDR3 spans 14 amino acids. The CDR3 spells CASRAQGAADTQYF. The CDR3 DNA follows: TGTGCCAGCAGGGCTCAGGGGGCCGCAGATACGCAGTATTTT. Based on the CDR3 plus reference TRBV13 and TRBJ2-3, the full variable domain is AAGVIQSPRHLIKEKRETATLKCYPIPRHDTVYWYQQGPGQDPQFLISFYEKMQSDKGSIPDRFSAQQFSDYHSELNMSSLELGDSALYFCASRAQGAADTQYFGPGTRLTVL.

The rearrangement links TRBV19 to TRBJ2-7; 7 nucleotides line up with TRBD1. V lost 4 bases to trimming and J lost 1 base; unmatched junction nucleotides: 10. This CDR3 has 16 residues. The germline CDR1 and CDR2 sequences are LNHDA and SQIVND (reference sequence). The CDR3 sequence: CASSTPLRTGSYEQYF. Written as DNA, the CDR3 is TGTGCCAGTAGTACCCCCCTTAGGACAGGATCCTACGAGCAGTACTTC.

This chain connects TRBV29-1 to TRBJ2-3; D gene unclear. V was clipped by 4 bases and J by 4 bases, with 6 bases between them. CDR3 length: 11 amino acids. Looked up from germline, CDR1 is SQVTM and CDR2 is ANQGSEA. The CDR3 loop reads CSVGSSDTQYF. CDR3 nucleotides: TGCAGCGTTGGGAGTTCAGATACGCAGTATTTT.

The genes are TRBV25-1 and TRBJ1-1; unclear D gene. Trimming pared 4 bases from V and 0 bases from J, leaving 9 bases between. The germline gives CDR1 MGHDK, CDR2 SYGVNS. CDR3 length equals 14 residues. CDR3 sequence: CASSGHSMNTEAFF. DNA of the CDR3: TGTGCCAGCAGTGGACACTCGATGAACACTGAAGCTTTCTTT.

This clone showed up just once. The J gene is TRBJ1-5, the V gene TRBV19; maybe TRBD1 (6 bases). This CDR3 region has 15 residues. Germline V gene lookup returns CDR1 LNHDA and CDR2 SQIVND (reference sequence). Trimming took off 10 bases at V and 8 bases at J, with 24 bases between the two ends. The CDR3 sequence: CAIGVGGRLLEPQHF. CDR3 DNA: TGTGCCATAGGCGTGGGGGGCAGGCTTTTGGAGCCCCAGCATTTT.

The V gene is TRBV11-3, the J gene TRBJ2-7, with TRBD2 as a possible D gene (6 bases). Germline loops: CDR1 SGHNT, CDR2 YENEEA. Trimming left V 6 bases short and J 3 bases short, with 12 bases between. The CDR3 contains 13 residues. CDR3 DNA: TGTGCCAGCAGTGGGGCGGGATTCTACGAGCAGTACTTC. This translates into CASSGAGFYEQYF.

This clone was counted a few times. V usage is TRBV5-1 and J usage is TRBJ1-4; 9 positions agree with TRBD1. The CDR3 has 15 amino acids. The trim removed 2 bases at V and 7 bases at J, leaving 6 bases unmatched. Germline CDR1 reads SGHRS; CDR2 reads YFSETQ. The CDR3 bases are TGCGCCAGCAGCTTACAGGGGGCGCAGGGTGAAAAACTGTTTTTT. It translates to CASSLQGAQGEKLFF. The full variable domain, in which reference TRBV5-1 and TRBJ1-4 provide the parts outside the CDR3, is KAGVTQTPRYLIKTRGQQVTLSCSPISGHRSVSWYQQTPGQGLQFLFEYFSETQRNKGNFPGRFSGRQFSNSRSEMNVSTLELGDSALYLCASSLQGAQGEKLFFGSGTQLSVL.

The chain couples TRBV9 to TRBJ2-3; 7 bases align to TRBD1. Germline values: CDR1 SGDLS, CDR2 YYNGEE. The CDR3 is made up of 17 amino acids. V was pared by 3 bases and J by 3 bases, with 13 bases of the junction left unmatched. The CDR3: CASSAVGQSSGTDTQYF. The CDR3 DNA reads TGTGCCAGCAGCGCCGTGGGACAGTCGTCTGGGACAGATACGCAGTATTTT.

This chain uses TRBV5-6 with TRBJ2-1; no clear D. Germline-derived CDR1 and CDR2 are SGHDT and YYEEEE. Trimming left V 4 bases short and J 6 bases short, with 14 bases between. The CDR3 has 14 residues. This CDR3 is CASSPLMMFNEQFF. The CDR3 DNA reads as TGTGCCAGCAGCCCATTAATGATGTTCAATGAGCAGTTCTTC.

This clone was counted a single time. The chain joins TRBV5-5 to TRBJ1-5; 9 bases are shared with TRBD1. Germline V gene lookup returns CDR1 SGHKS and CDR2 YYEKEE (reference sequence). V dropped 4 bases and J dropped 5; count of bases not matched to a gene: 1. The CDR3 runs 13 residues. The CDR3 loop reads CASSRTGDQPQHF. In DNA, the CDR3 is TGTGCCAGCAGCCGGACAGGGGATCAGCCCCAGCATTTT.

The chain has TRBV5-1 and TRBJ2-1, with 13 bases lining up with TRBD2. V was pared by 2 bases and J by 3 bases, with 2 bases of the junction left unmatched. This CDR3 is built from 16 residues. The germline CDR1 and CDR2 sequences are SGHRS and YFSETQ. The CDR3 DNA reads as TGCGCCAGCAGCTTTGGACTAGCGGGGGACTACAATGAGCAGTTCTTC. This encodes CASSFGLAGDYNEQFF.